This T cell receptor (beta chain) was observed in a study of shared clonotypes between healthy human individuals. The V and J ends lost 5 bases and 5 bases, in that order; junction bases with no gene match: 13. CDR1 and CDR2 (germline): SEHNR, FQNEAQ (reference sequence). CDR3 size: 17 residues. Libraries were prepared by immunoSEQ multiplex PCR; TCRdb keeps only in-frame clonotypes and omits some of them. Of hundreds of thousands of clones listed, 72% were seen once; the top ten hold approximately 2%. The receptor was derived from a woman aged 25 to 39 in good health. The V and J genes are TRBV7-9 and TRBJ2-3; 10 bases are shared with TRBD2. Sequences were obtained from memory CD4+ T cells sorted from blood. Subset: CD45RA-negative fraction. The CDR3 sequence is CASSDASLAGVIDTQYF. CDR3 DNA sequence: TGTGCCAGCAGCGACGCGAGTCTAGCGGGAGTGATAGATACGCAGTATTTT.